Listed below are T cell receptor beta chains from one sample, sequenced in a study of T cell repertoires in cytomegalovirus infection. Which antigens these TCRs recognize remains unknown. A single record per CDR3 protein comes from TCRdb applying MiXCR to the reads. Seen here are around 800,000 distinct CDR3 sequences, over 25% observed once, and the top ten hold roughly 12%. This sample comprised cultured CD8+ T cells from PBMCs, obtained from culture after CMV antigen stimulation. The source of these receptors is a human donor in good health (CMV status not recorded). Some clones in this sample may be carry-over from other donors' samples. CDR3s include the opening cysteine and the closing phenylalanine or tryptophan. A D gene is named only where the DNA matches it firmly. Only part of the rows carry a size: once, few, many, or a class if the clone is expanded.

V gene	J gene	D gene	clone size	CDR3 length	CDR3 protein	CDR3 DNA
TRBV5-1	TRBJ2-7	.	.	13	CASSLAAAYEQYF	TGCGCCAGCAGCTTGGCAGCCGCCTACGAGCAGTACTTC
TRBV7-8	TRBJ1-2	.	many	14	CASSSVGGGTGYTF	TGTGCCAGCAGCTCAGTGGGGGGGGGGACTGGCTACACCTTC
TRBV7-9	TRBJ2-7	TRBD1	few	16	CASSDLGTGIHYEQYF	TGTGCCAGCAGCGACCTAGGGACAGGGATACACTACGAGCAGTACTTC
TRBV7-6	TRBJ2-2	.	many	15	CASRSPTTNTGELFF	TGTGCCAGCAGATCACCAACCACGAACACCGGGGAGCTGTTTTTT
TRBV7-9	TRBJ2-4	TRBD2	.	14	CASSLVTSGNIQYF	TGTGCCAGCAGCTTAGTGACTAGCGGGAACATTCAGTACTTC
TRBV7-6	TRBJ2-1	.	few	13	CASSLGRNDEQFF	TGTGCCAGCAGCTTGGGGCGGAACGATGAGCAGTTCTTC
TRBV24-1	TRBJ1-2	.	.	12	CATSDSGFGYTF	TGTGCCACCAGTGATTCAGGGTTTGGCTACACCTTC
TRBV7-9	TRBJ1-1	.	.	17	CASSTNLRADMNTEAFF	TGTGCCAGCAGCACCAACCTTAGGGCGGACATGAACACTGAAGCTTTCTTT
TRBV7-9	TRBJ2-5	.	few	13	CASSIRGQETQYF	TGTGCCAGCAGCATTAGAGGACAAGAGACCCAGTACTTC
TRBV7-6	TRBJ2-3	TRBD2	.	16	CASSLDEGLAAPRRYF	TGTGCCAGCAGCTTAGACGAGGGGCTAGCGGCCCCCAGGCGGTATTTT
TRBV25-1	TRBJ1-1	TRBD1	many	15	CASSEGLTGGSEAFF	TGTGCCAGCAGTGAAGGTTTGACAGGGGGTTCAGAAGCTTTCTTT
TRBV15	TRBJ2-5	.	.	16	CVTSNWVTGQGETQYF	TGTGTCACCAGCAATTGGGTAACAGGGCAAGGAGAGACCCAGTACTTC
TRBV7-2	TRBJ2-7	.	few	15	CASSLFRSSSYEQYF	TGTGCCAGCAGCTTATTCAGGTCTAGCTCCTACGAGCAGTACTTC
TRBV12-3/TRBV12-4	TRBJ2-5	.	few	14	CASSPGLGSETQYF	TGTGCCAGCAGTCCCGGGCTCGGGAGCGAGACCCAGTACTTC
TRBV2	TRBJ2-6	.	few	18	CASSEFRQLYSGANVLTF	TGTGCCAGCAGTGAGTTTCGTCAGTTGTACTCTGGGGCCAACGTCCTGACTTTC
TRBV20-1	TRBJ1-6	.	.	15	CSARDWGHNNSPLHF	TGCAGTGCTAGAGATTGGGGACACAATAATTCACCCCTCCACTTT
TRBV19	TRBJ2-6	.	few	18	CASNPIWGRTSGANVLTF	TGTGCCAGTAATCCAATATGGGGCAGGACCTCTGGGGCCAACGTCCTGACTTTC
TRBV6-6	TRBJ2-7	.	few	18	CASSYATGGEFEFYEQYF	TGTGCCAGCAGTTATGCAACAGGGGGGGAATTTGAGTTCTACGAGCAGTACTTC
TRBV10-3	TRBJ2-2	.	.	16	CAIATLRLDWTGELFF	TGTGCCATCGCTACGCTACGCCTGGATTGGACCGGGGAGCTGTTTTTT
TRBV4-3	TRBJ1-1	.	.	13	CASSQERGWGAFF	TGCGCCAGCAGCCAAGAGAGGGGTTGGGGGGCTTTCTTT
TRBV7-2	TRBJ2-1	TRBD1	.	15	CTSSSGTGGYNEQFF	TGTACCAGCAGCTCTGGGACAGGGGGATACAATGAGCAGTTCTTC
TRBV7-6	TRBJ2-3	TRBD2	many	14	CASSERGPTDTQYF	TGTGCCAGCAGCGAGCGGGGGCCCACAGATACGCAGTATTTT
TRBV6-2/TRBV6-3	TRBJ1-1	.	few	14	CASGFSDANTEAFF	TGTGCCAGCGGTTTTAGTGATGCGAACACTGAAGCTTTCTTT
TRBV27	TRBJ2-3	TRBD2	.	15	CASSLQGLVPDTQYF	TGTGCCAGCAGTTTACAGGGACTAGTTCCAGATACGCAGTATTTT
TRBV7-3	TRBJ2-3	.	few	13	CASSSTYDDTQYF	TGTGCCAGCAGCTCTACATATGATGATACGCAGTATTTT
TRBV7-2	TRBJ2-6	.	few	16	CASSYVTGPGANVLTF	TGTGCCAGCAGCTACGTAACAGGGCCTGGGGCCAACGTCCTGACTTTC
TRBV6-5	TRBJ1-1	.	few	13	CASSYSPGTEAFF	TGTGCCAGCAGTTACTCGCCGGGCACTGAAGCTTTCTTT
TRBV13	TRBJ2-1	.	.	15	CASSPRGTSYNEQFF	TGTGCCAGCAGCCCTCGGGGAACGTCCTACAATGAGCAGTTCTTC
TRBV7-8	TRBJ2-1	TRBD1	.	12	CASSPRQGEQFF	TGTGCCAGCAGCCCCCGACAGGGGGAGCAGTTCTTC
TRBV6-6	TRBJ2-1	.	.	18	CAGSYSGDSGTRTDEQFF	TGTGCCGGCAGTTACTCGGGGGACTCCGGGACGAGGACCGATGAGCAGTTCTTC
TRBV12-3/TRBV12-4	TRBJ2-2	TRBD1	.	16	CASSYRQGKVTGELFF	TGTGCCAGCAGTTATCGACAGGGGAAGGTCACCGGGGAGCTGTTTTTT
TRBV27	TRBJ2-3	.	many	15	CASSLSRGRTDTQYF	TGTGCCAGCAGCCTCTCGCGGGGGCGCACAGATACGCAGTATTTT
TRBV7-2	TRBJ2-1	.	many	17	CASSLGSSLDPYNEQFF	TGTGCCAGCAGCTTAGGTTCCAGTCTGGACCCCTACAATGAGCAGTTCTTC
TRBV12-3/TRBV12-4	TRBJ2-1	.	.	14	CASSLGDHPNEQFF	TGTGCCAGCAGTTTGGGGGACCATCCTAATGAGCAGTTCTTC
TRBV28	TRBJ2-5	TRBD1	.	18	CASSLSSQGAGFQETQYF	TGTGCCAGCAGTTTGAGTAGCCAGGGGGCAGGATTCCAAGAGACCCAGTACTTC
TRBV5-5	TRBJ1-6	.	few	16	CASSSPVHRVVSPLHF	TGTGCCAGCAGCTCCCCCGTCCACAGGGTGGTCTCACCCCTCCACTTT
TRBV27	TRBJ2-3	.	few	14	CASRDRQPGDTQYF	TGTGCCAGCAGAGATCGACAGCCCGGAGATACGCAGTATTTT
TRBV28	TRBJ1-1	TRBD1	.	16	CASPGGGPGGGSEAFF	TGTGCCAGCCCGGGGGGAGGGCCAGGGGGCGGATCTGAAGCTTTCTTT
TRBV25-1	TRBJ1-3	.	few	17	CASSGPGLPSSGNTIYF	TGTGCCAGCAGTGGCCCGGGACTCCCGAGCTCTGGAAACACCATATATTTT
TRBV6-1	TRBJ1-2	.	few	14	CASSVNSLGYGYTF	TGTGCCAGCAGTGTGAACAGCTTGGGATATGGCTACACCTTC
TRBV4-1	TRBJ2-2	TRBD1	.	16	CASSQFGQGLGGELFF	TGCGCCAGCAGCCAATTCGGACAGGGGCTGGGCGGGGAGCTGTTTTTT
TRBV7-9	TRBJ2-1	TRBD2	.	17	CASSLGTSGASYNEQFF	TGTGCCAGCAGCTTAGGGACTAGCGGGGCCTCCTACAATGAGCAGTTCTTC
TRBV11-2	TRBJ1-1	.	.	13	CASSSMTVTEAFF	TGTGCCAGCAGCTCTATGACAGTCACTGAAGCTTTCTTT
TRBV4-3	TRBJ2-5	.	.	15	CASSQLGAGRETQYF	TGCGCCAGCAGCCAACTTGGGGCAGGGCGGGAGACCCAGTACTTC
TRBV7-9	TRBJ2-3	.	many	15	CASSPPGGSTDTQYF	TGTGCCAGCAGCCCTCCCGGGGGAAGCACAGATACGCAGTATTTT
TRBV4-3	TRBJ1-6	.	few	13	CASSPRRGTPLHF	TGCGCCAGCAGCCCCCGGCGTGGGACACCCCTCCACTTT
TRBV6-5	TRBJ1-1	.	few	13	CASHYGGWAEAFF	TGTGCCAGCCATTACGGGGGGTGGGCTGAAGCTTTCTTT
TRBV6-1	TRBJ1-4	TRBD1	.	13	CASSFARQGFQFF	TGTGCCAGCAGTTTCGCCCGACAGGGATTTCAGTTTTTT
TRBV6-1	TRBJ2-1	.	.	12	CASSEPGNEQFF	TGTGCCAGCAGTGAGCCAGGCAATGAGCAGTTCTTC
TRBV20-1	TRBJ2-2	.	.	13	CSATVANTGELFF	TGCAGTGCCACAGTTGCGAACACCGGGGAGCTGTTTTTT
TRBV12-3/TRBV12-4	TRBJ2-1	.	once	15	CASSLGLASGDEQFF	TGTGCCAGCAGTTTAGGGCTAGCCTCAGGCGATGAGCAGTTCTTC
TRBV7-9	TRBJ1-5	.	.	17	CASSLGSADRSNQPQHF	TGTGCCAGCAGCTTAGGGTCGGCAGATCGCAGCAATCAGCCCCAGCATTTT